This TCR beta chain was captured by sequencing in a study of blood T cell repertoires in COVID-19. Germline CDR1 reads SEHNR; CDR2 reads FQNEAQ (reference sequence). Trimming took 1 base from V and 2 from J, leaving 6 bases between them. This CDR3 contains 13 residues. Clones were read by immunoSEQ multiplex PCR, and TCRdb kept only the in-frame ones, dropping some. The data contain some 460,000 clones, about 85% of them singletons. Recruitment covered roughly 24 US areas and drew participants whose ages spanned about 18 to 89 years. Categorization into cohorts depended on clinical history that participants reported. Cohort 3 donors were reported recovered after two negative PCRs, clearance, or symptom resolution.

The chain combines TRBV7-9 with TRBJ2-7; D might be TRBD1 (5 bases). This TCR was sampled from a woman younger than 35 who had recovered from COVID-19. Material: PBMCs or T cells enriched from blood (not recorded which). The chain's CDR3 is CASSLVGAYEQYF. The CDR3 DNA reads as TGTGCCAGCAGCTTAGTAGGGGCCTACGAGCAGTACTTC.